The next 5 T cell receptor beta chains were all read from a single sample in a study of graft-versus-host responses after intestinal transplantation. The table came from immunoSEQ multiplex PCR; TCRdb's copy has only in-frame clones and leaves some out. Altogether about 12,000 clones are present, approximately 35% being singletons, with the ten largest covering roughly 3.4%. Irradiated stimulators labeled with violet dye, approximately 200,000 in number, were plated with approximately 200,000 CFSE-labeled responders. The source material was alloreactive CD8+ T cells from a mixed lymphocyte reaction culture, sampled before intestinal transplant. The subset was: CFSE-low proliferating T cells sorted from approximately 6-day pre-transplant mixed lymphocyte reaction (GvH or HvG direction). Source of these receptors: a human patient who received an intestinal transplant.

The chain combines TRBV9 with TRBJ2-3; 8 bases line up with TRBD2. Per germline, CDR1 SGDLS and CDR2 YYNGEE. The CDR3 has 15 residues. Losses at the gene ends were 0 bases for V and 0 bases for J; bases not matched to a gene: 0. The chain's CDR3 is CASSVGLASTDTQYF. The CDR3 nucleotides read TGTGCCAGCAGCGTAGGACTAGCGAGCACAGATACGCAGTATTTT.

This clone was counted a few times. The V and J genes are TRBV6-1 and TRBJ2-7, with TRBD2 matching over 15 bases. The CDR3 sequence is 15 residues long. The germline V gene encodes CDR1 MNHNS and CDR2 SASEGT. J gave up 3 bases and V 3 bases, and 0 bases lay outside the gene matches. The CDR3 sequence is CASSEGLAGGYEQYF. The CDR3 DNA follows: TGTGCCAGCAGTGAGGGACTAGCGGGAGGCTACGAGCAGTACTTC.

There are a few counts of this clone. J is TRBJ2-7 and V is TRBV11-3; 11 nucleotides align to TRBD2. V was clipped by 5 bases and J by 0 bases; unmatched bases: 0. The CDR3 is 14 amino acids. Germline CDR1 is SGHNT and CDR2 is YENEEA. The CDR3 DNA is TGTGCCAGCAGCACTAGCGGGAGCTCCTACGAGCAGTACTTC. It specifies CASSTSGSSYEQYF.

V is TRBV4-1 and J is TRBJ1-5; D uncertain. The CDR3 has 15 residues. Germline CDR1 and CDR2: MGHRA and YSYEKL. Trimming took off 5 bases at V and 7 bases at J, with 18 bases between the two ends. The CDR3 nucleotides read TGCGCCAGCAGCGAAACATTCTTGACTGGGCAGCCCCAGCATTTT. It codes for CASSETFLTGQPQHF.

V is TRBV15 and J is TRBJ1-2; TRBD1 might be the D (5 bases). Trimming removed 3 bases at V and 8 bases at J, with 19 bases between. Germline CDR1 reads LNHNV; CDR2 reads YYDKDF (reference sequence). There are 15 residues in the CDR3. This CDR3 is CATSSASGTAQGYTF. CDR3 nucleotide sequence: TGTGCCACCAGCAGCGCTTCCGGGACGGCGCAAGGCTACACCTTC.